Below, 32 T cell receptor beta chains from the same sample are listed, as sequenced in a study of T cells in Graves' hyperthyroidism and ophthalmopathy. TCR beta CDR3 regions were amplified from RNA transcripts. TCR CDR3 regions were first amplified by RT-PCR with HTBI primers. TCRdb fed the multiplex PCR reads into MiXCR, producing one record per CDR3 protein. The data show 300,000 or so distinct CDR3 sequences, 17% seen once. The sequencing sample was made of blood. The receptors were sampled from a woman between 55 and 75 years old with Graves' ophthalmopathy.

This clonotype was counted at least ten times. The J gene is TRBJ2-3, the V gene TRBV2; no clear D gene. Trimming shortened V by 1 base and J by 4 bases, and 6 bases separated the two germline ends. CDR1 SNHLY and CDR2 FYNNEI come from the germline V gene. The CDR3 has 13 residues. CDR3 sequence reads: CASSEEWADTQYF. The CDR3 bases are TGTGCCAGCAGTGAAGAGTGGGCAGATACGCAGTATTTT.

The sample holds a few counts of this clonotype. A much larger clone lies a single base off, so this may be a read error. The chain joins TRBV7-2 to TRBJ2-1; 10 positions match TRBD2. Germline CDR1 reads SGHTA; CDR2 reads FQGNSA. The CDR3 length is 17 residues. After removal of 5 bases from V and 8 bases from J, the junction contained 15 bases not matched to a gene. The CDR3 here is CASSKGKAGGIRYEQFF. The CDR3 DNA reads TGTGCCAGCAGCAAAGGAAAAGCGGGAGGGATACGGTATGAGCAGTTCTTC.

This clonotype has a count of ten or more. The rearrangement links TRBV7-2 to TRBJ2-1, with D perhaps TRBD1 (6 bases). The CDR3 spans 16 residues. Germline V CDR1 and CDR2: SGHTA, FQGNSA. V was clipped by 4 bases and J by 7 bases, with 20 bases between them. In nucleotides, the CDR3 is TGTGCCAGCAGCTCCAGACTGGGGGCGGGCGGGAATGAGCAGTTCTTC. It yields the protein CASSSRLGAGGNEQFF.

This clonotype came up a few times. The genes are TRBV9 and TRBJ1-2; D is undetermined. Trimming pared 1 base from V and 0 bases from J, leaving 10 bases between. The length of the CDR3 is 15 residues. The germline gives CDR1 SGDLS, CDR2 YYNGEE. The chain's CDR3 is CASSVSVGTNYGYTF. CDR3 DNA sequence: TGTGCCAGCAGCGTATCCGTCGGGACTAACTATGGCTACACCTTC.

There are a few counts of this clonotype. The V gene is TRBV12-3 or TRBV12-4, the J gene TRBJ1-1; no firm D call. This CDR3 has 15 residues. Trimming took 4 bases from V and 3 from J, leaving 15 bases between them. The CDR3 spells CASSSHSRAYTEAFF. CDR3 nucleotides: TGTGCCAGCAGTTCTCACTCGAGGGCATACACTGAAGCTTTCTTT.

This clonotype was recorded a few times. The V gene is TRBV6-6, the J gene TRBJ1-3; no firm D call. Germline CDR1 reads MNHNY; CDR2 reads SVGAGI (reference sequence). V lost 0 bases to trimming and J lost 0 bases, with 9 bases between them. This CDR3 is 16 amino acids long. CDR3 DNA: TGTGCCAGCAGTTACTCTCAGCCCAGCTCTGGAAACACCATATATTTT. Translating it yields CASSYSQPSSGNTIYF.

The chain combines TRBV10-3 with TRBJ2-2; D gene unclear. The CDR3 contains 17 residues. Germline CDR1 ENHRY, CDR2 SYGVKD. V lost 4 bases, J lost 2 bases, and 17 bases lay in between. CDR3 DNA sequence: TGTGCCATCAGTGCCCTGGAAGGGTACAAAAACACCGGGGAGCTGTTTTTT. The encoded protein is CAISALEGYKNTGELFF.

This clonotype was picked up many times. This chain connects TRBV6-2 or TRBV6-3 to TRBJ2-3, with 8 bases matching TRBD1. CDR1 is MNHEY and CDR2 is SVGEGT in the germline V gene. V was pared by 2 bases and J by 5 bases, with 6 bases of the junction left unmatched. The CDR3 contains 15 residues. CDR3 amino acids: CASSYPRQGKDTQYF. The CDR3 nucleotides read TGTGCCAGCAGTTACCCCCGACAGGGGAAAGATACGCAGTATTTT.

This clonotype was recorded at least ten times. The rearrangement uses TRBV5-1 and TRBJ2-3; D remains unclear. The germline gives CDR1 SGHRS, CDR2 YFSETQ. V was shortened by 3 bases and J by 0 bases, with 8 bases between the two germline ends. CDR3 length equals 14 residues. The CDR3 bases are TGCGCCAGCAGCTCCGTGGACAGCACAGATACGCAGTATTTT. Its protein is CASSSVDSTDTQYF. The full variable domain, with the rest looked up from reference TRBV5-1 and TRBJ2-3, is KAGVTQTPRYLIKTRGQQVTLSCSPISGHRSVSWYQQTPGQGLQFLFEYFSETQRNKGNFPGRFSGRQFSNSRSEMNVSTLELGDSALYLCASSSVDSTDTQYFGPGTRLTVL.

This clonotype was seen a handful of times. The chain couples TRBV4-3 to TRBJ2-3, with TRBD2 matching 7 bases. V lost 0 bases and J lost 2; bases outside the gene matches: 2. Looked up from germline, CDR1 is LGHNA and CDR2 is YSLEER. The CDR3 extends over 15 amino acids. The CDR3 nucleotides are TGCGCCAGCAGCCAAGATCTAGCGGCCACAGATACGCAGTATTTT. This translates into CASSQDLAATDTQYF.

This clonotype was found many times. The CDR3 region has the DNA TGCAGTGCTAGTTCAATAGGGAGCTCCTACAATGAGCAGTTCTTC. Encoded protein: CSASSIGSSYNEQFF. The chain employs TRBV20-1 and TRBJ2-1; a weak D match, TRBD2 (5 bases). The CDR3 spans 15 residues. Germline assignment: CDR1 DFQATT and CDR2 SNEGSKA (reference sequence). Trimming removed 3 bases at V and 0 bases at J, with 12 bases between.

Of note for this clonotype: A much larger clone lies one base from this, so it may be a read error. The rearrangement joins TRBV6-1 to TRBJ1-5; D perhaps matches TRBD1 (5 bases). This CDR3 region has 14 residues. V was trimmed by 8 bases and J by 3 bases, leaving 14 bases between them. Germline values: CDR1 MNHNS, CDR2 SASEGT. CDR3 bases: TGTGCCAGCGGTTGGGGACTCTTCAATCAGCCCCAGCATTTT. It codes for CASGWGLFNQPQHF.

The table lists this clonotype with many counts. The rearrangement links TRBV7-2 to TRBJ1-2, with D possibly matching TRBD1 (5 bases). Deletions cut 1 base from V and 4 bases from J, with 10 bases between. The CDR3 spans 14 residues. The germline V gene has CDR1 SGHTA and CDR2 FQGNSA. The CDR3 reads CASSLVRGTYGYTF. The CDR3 coding sequence is TGTGCCAGCAGCTTAGTTCGGGGGACCTATGGCTACACCTTC. Drawing the rest from reference TRBV7-2 and TRBJ1-2, the complete variable domain is GAGVSQSPSNKVTEKGKDVELRCDPISGHTALYWYRQSLGQGLEFLIYFQGNSAPDKSGLPSDRFSAERTGGSVSTLTIQRTQQEDSAVYLCASSLVRGTYGYTFGSGTRLTVV.

The V gene is TRBV5-4, the J gene TRBJ2-7; 11 bases align to TRBD2. The junction had 7 bases not matched to a gene; V was cut back by 4 bases and J by 4 bases. This CDR3 comprises 15 residues. Germline V gene sequence: CDR1 SGHNT, CDR2 YYREEE (reference sequence). CDR3 coding DNA: TGTGCCAGCAGCCAAAAACTAGCGGGAGTTTACGAGCAGTACTTC. Translated, it gives CASSQKLAGVYEQYF.

The chain links TRBV12-5 to TRBJ2-1; D assignment may be TRBD1 or TRBD2 (5 bases each). V lost 0 bases, J lost 2 bases, and 11 bases lay in between. The CDR3 extends over 16 amino acids. The germline gives CDR1 LGHNT, CDR2 FRNRAP. The CDR3 coding sequence is TGTGCTAGTGGTTTGGTCAACGGGGCAACCTACAATGAGCAGTTCTTC. This codes for CASGLVNGATYNEQFF. The whole variable domain, remainder taken from reference TRBV12-5 and TRBJ2-1, is DARVTQTPRHKVTEMGQEVTMRCQPILGHNTVFWYRQTMMQGLELLAYFRNRAPLDDSGMPKDRFSAEMPDATLATLKIQPSEPRDSAVYFCASGLVNGATYNEQFFGPGTRLTVL.

In this sample, this clonotype turned up many times. The chain joins TRBV15 to TRBJ1-6; D is unclear. V was trimmed by 5 bases and J by 8 bases, leaving 16 bases between them. CDR1 is LNHNV, CDR2 YYDKDF, per germline (reference sequence). The CDR3 sequence is 15 residues long. The CDR3 DNA follows: TGTGCCACCAGCGACGGAGCCGGAGGGTATTCACCCCTCCACTTT. Amino acids: CATSDGAGGYSPLHF.

This clonotype was recorded at least ten times. This rearrangement joins TRBV20-1 to TRBJ2-7, with 10 bases fitting TRBD2. J was trimmed by 5 bases and V by 0 bases; bases with no gene match: 4. The germline V gene has CDR1 DFQATT and CDR2 SNEGSKA (reference sequence). The CDR3 runs 14 residues. CDR3 region: CSARELAGLHEQYF. For the CDR3, the DNA is TGCAGTGCTAGAGAACTAGCGGGACTCCACGAGCAGTACTTC.

This clonotype showed up just once. The junction departs from germline at one end; a sequencing error may be responsible. V is TRBV6-1 and J is TRBJ1-2; no clear D gene. This CDR3 comprises 14 residues. Looked up from germline, CDR1 is MNHNS and CDR2 is SASEGT. The CDR3 is CASREDTEVGGYTF. As DNA, the CDR3 is TGTGCCAGCAGAGAAGACACGGAGGTCGGGGGCTACACCTTC.

The table lists this clonotype with many counts. The chain carries TRBV3-1 and TRBJ1-1, with TRBD1 as a possible D gene (6 bases). Germline CDR1 and CDR2: LGHDT and YNNKEL (reference sequence). V dropped 1 base and J dropped 10 bases, with 16 bases sitting between them. The CDR3 runs 14 residues. The CDR3 spells CASSQGGGSPGAFF. CDR3 DNA: TGTGCCAGCAGCCAAGGGGGGGGCTCGCCGGGAGCTTTCTTT.

This clonotype was detected only a few times. V is TRBV29-1 and J is TRBJ1-5; tentatively, D is TRBD1 (6 bases). The CDR3 has 18 amino acids. V was pared by 0 bases and J by 1 base, with 19 bases between. Germline CDR1 reads SQVTM; CDR2 reads ANQGSEA. CDR3 sequence: CSVEDRVPGATSNQPQHF. For the CDR3, the DNA is TGCAGCGTTGAAGATCGGGTACCGGGGGCCACAAGCAATCAGCCCCAGCATTTT.

About this clonotype itself: A much larger clone is a single base away; this may be a read error. The V and J genes are TRBV7-2 and TRBJ2-7; 7 bases align to TRBD2. The germline V gene has CDR1 SGHTA and CDR2 FQGNSA. CDR3 length: 15 residues. CDR3 in DNA: TGTGCCACCAGCAGAGCTGTGCAGCGGGAATACGAGCAGTACTTC. This encodes CATSRAVQREYEQYF.

This clonotype was recorded at least ten times. The gene calls are TRBV2 and TRBJ1-4; 9 bases are shared with TRBD1. Germline V lookup: CDR1 SNHLY, CDR2 FYNNEI. This CDR3 has 15 residues. V lost 6 bases to trimming and J lost 5 bases; unmatched junction nucleotides: 7. CDR3 DNA: TGTGCCAGCAGAGAAACGGGACAGGGAAATGAAAAACTGTTTTTT. This encodes CASRETGQGNEKLFF.

There are many counts of this clonotype. V is TRBV11-2 and J is TRBJ2-5; no reliable D call. V lost 0 bases, J lost 7 bases, and 12 bases lay in between. The CDR3 totals 14 residues. Germline assignment: CDR1 SGHAT and CDR2 FQNNGV. The chain's CDR3 is CASSLDASTATQYF. As DNA, the CDR3 is TGTGCCAGCAGCTTAGATGCATCGACCGCGACCCAGTACTTC.

The chain recombines TRBV27 with TRBJ2-1, with D perhaps TRBD1 or TRBD2 (5 bases each). Trimming pared 7 bases from V and 8 bases from J, leaving 21 bases between. There are 15 residues in the CDR3. Per the germline V gene, CDR1 is MNHEY and CDR2 is SMNVEV (reference sequence). For the CDR3, the DNA is TGTGCCAGCACGGGAATAGGGGATGGGTCCGATGAGCAGTTCTTC. This translates into CASTGIGDGSDEQFF.

In the case of this clonotype: It may be a read error: a sequence one base away is much more abundant. The chain is built from TRBV5-1 and TRBJ1-1; 9 positions match TRBD1. Losses at the gene ends were 9 bases for V and 4 bases for J; bases not matched to a gene: 7. CDR1 is SGHRS and CDR2 is YFSETQ in the germline V gene. This CDR3 region has 13 residues. CDR3 region: CAIAQDRGTEAFF. In nucleotides, the CDR3 is TGCGCCATCGCCCAGGACAGGGGCACTGAAGCTTTCTTT.

V and J are TRBV9 and TRBJ1-4; 8 bases match TRBD1. The germline V gene encodes CDR1 SGDLS and CDR2 YYNGEE. V trimming: 0 bases; J trimming: 4 bases; junction bases outside the gene matches: 5. The length of the CDR3 is 16 residues. For the CDR3, the DNA is TGTGCCAGCAGCGTAGCGCAGGGGGCCTTTAATGAAAAACTGTTTTTT. Its protein is CASSVAQGAFNEKLFF.

In its sample, this clonotype was seen many times. V is TRBV12-3 or TRBV12-4 and J is TRBJ2-2, with D tentatively TRBD2 (6 bases). Trimming stripped 6 bases from V and 5 bases from J, with 10 bases between. CDR3 length: 13 amino acids. CDR3 amino acids: CASSRTTTGELFF. DNA for the CDR3: TGTGCCAGCAGCCGGACTACTACCGGGGAGCTGTTTTTT.

This clonotype was seen more than once but under ten times. V usage is TRBV13 and J usage is TRBJ2-7, with TRBD2 as a possible D gene (6 bases). The CDR3 runs to 19 residues. Trimming stripped 3 bases from V and 4 bases from J, with 28 bases between. CDR1 is PRHDT and CDR2 is FYEKMQ in the germline V gene (reference sequence). This CDR3 is CASSFGGWDFDTTEYEQYF. The CDR3 DNA is TGTGCCAGCAGCTTCGGGGGATGGGATTTCGATACGACTGAATACGAGCAGTACTTC. The complete variable domain, with remaining parts taken from reference TRBV13 and TRBJ2-7, reads AAGVIQSPRHLIKEKRETATLKCYPIPRHDTVYWYQQGPGQDPQFLISFYEKMQSDKGSIPDRFSAQQFSDYHSELNMSSLELGDSALYFCASSFGGWDFDTTEYEQYFGPGTRLTVT.

V usage is TRBV5-6 and J usage is TRBJ1-1, with D maybe TRBD1 (5 bases). This CDR3 has 12 amino acids. The germline V and J ends were trimmed by 0 bases and 10 bases, with 10 bases remaining between them. Germline loops: CDR1 SGHDT, CDR2 YYEEEE. The CDR3 reads CASSLGRGLAFF. The CDR3 DNA reads as TGTGCCAGCAGCTTGGGACGGGGCCTAGCTTTCTTT.

The chain links TRBV5-1 to TRBJ1-2; D is unclear. From germline, CDR1 is SGHRS and CDR2 YFSETQ. V was trimmed by 1 base and J by 8 bases, leaving 12 bases between them. The CDR3 has 13 residues. CDR3 sequence (DNA): TGCGCCAGCAGCTTGTACGCCTCGGAGGGCTACACCTTC. Its protein product is CASSLYASEGYTF.

This clonotype showed up many times. CDR3 in amino acids: CASSLGTINTEAFF. CDR3 in DNA: TGTGCCAGCAGCTTGGGGACCATCAACACTGAAGCTTTCTTT. V is TRBV5-8 and J is TRBJ1-1; D is undetermined. Trimming removed 0 bases from V and 2 bases from J, with 8 bases in between. Germline V gene sequence: CDR1 SGHTS, CDR2 YDEGEE. The CDR3 runs to 14 residues.

This clonotype was detected many times. The chain joins TRBV7-2 to TRBJ2-1, with D possibly TRBD1 on 6 matching bases. V was pared by 1 base and J by 0 bases, with 13 bases between. Germline V gene sequence: CDR1 SGHTA, CDR2 FQGNSA. This CDR3 is 17 amino acids long. CDR3 loop: CASSLGRTAHSYNEQFF. In DNA, the CDR3 is TGTGCCAGCAGCTTAGGACGGACAGCCCACTCCTACAATGAGCAGTTCTTC.